Following are 3 T cell receptor beta chains from one sample sequenced in a study of OX40 agonist ivuxolimab in advanced cancers. The protocol was immunoSEQ multiplex PCR, while the TCRdb copy is restricted to in-frame clones and leaves out a portion. The sample holds about 19,000 clones, 75% to 90% seen once. Material: CD4+ or CD8+ T cells sorted from blood, obtained in a trial of the OX40 agonist ivuxolimab. Receptors originate from an adult with an advanced solid tumor such as melanoma, head and neck, liver or kidney cancer.

This chain connects TRBV19 to TRBJ1-3; D not resolved. The CDR3 has 15 residues. Germline CDR1 reads LNHDA; CDR2 reads SQIVND (reference sequence). Trimming removed 1 base at V and 3 bases at J, with 10 bases between. The CDR3 here is CASSIGPWGGNTIYF. The CDR3 DNA reads as TGTGCCAGTAGTATAGGACCATGGGGTGGAAACACCATATATTTT.

The chain has TRBV7-9 and TRBJ1-2; D is perhaps TRBD1 (5 bases). Trimming shortened V by 1 base and J by 4 bases, and 10 bases separated the two germline ends. CDR3 length: 14 residues. Germline V lookup: CDR1 SEHNR, CDR2 FQNEAQ (reference sequence). CDR3 sequence reads: CASSLDGGGYGYTF. The CDR3 DNA follows: TGTGCCAGCAGCTTAGACGGGGGTGGCTATGGCTACACCTTC.

This clone is medium-sized by share. The same CDR3 is also encoded by other DNA sequences in this sample. This chain links TRBV19 with TRBJ1-5; 7 bases match TRBD1. In germline, CDR1 is LNHDA, CDR2 SQIVND (reference sequence). This CDR3 is built from 13 residues. J was trimmed by 2 bases and V by 9 bases; bases with no gene match: 4. The DNA of the CDR3 is TGTGCCAGCCAAACAGGGGGCAATCAGCCCCAGCATTTT. It encodes CASQTGGNQPQHF.